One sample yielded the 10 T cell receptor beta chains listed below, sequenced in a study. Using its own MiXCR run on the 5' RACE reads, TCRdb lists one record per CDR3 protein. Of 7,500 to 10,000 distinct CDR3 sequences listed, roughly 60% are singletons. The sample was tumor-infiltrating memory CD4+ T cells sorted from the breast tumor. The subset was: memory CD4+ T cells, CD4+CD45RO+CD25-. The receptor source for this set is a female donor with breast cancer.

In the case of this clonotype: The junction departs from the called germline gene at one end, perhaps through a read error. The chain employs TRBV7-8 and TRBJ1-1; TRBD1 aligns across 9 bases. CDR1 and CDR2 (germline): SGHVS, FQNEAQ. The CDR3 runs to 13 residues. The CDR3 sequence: CVSTADRGAEAFF. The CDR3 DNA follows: TGTGTCAGCACCGCAGACAGGGGGGCCGAAGCTTTCTTT.

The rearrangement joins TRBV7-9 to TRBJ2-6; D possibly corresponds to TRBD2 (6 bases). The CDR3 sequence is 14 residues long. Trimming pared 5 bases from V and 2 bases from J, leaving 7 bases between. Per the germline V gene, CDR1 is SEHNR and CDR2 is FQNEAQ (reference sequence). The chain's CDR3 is CASSERAGANVLTF. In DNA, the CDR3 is TGTGCCAGCAGCGAGCGGGCTGGGGCCAACGTCCTGACTTTC.

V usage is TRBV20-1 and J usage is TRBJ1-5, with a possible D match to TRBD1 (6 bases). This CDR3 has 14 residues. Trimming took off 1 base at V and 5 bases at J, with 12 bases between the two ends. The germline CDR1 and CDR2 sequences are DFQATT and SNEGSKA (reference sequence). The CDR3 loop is CSARADRSYQPQHF. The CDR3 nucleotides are TGCAGTGCTAGAGCGGACAGATCCTATCAGCCCCAGCATTTT.

CDR3 DNA sequence: TGCAGTGCCCCGAGGGGCACATCCCGGGCTCAGCCCCAGCATTTT. This gives the protein CSAPRGTSRAQPQHF. The rearrangement joins TRBV20-1 to TRBJ1-5, with D possibly being TRBD1 (5 bases). Trimming pared 6 bases from V and 6 bases from J, leaving 21 bases between. The germline CDR1 and CDR2 sequences are DFQATT and SNEGSKA (reference sequence). The CDR3 has 15 amino acids.

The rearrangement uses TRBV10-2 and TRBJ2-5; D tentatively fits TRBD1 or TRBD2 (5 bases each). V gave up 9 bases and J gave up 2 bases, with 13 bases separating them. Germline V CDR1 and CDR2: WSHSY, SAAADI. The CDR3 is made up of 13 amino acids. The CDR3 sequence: CASKFGAQETQYF. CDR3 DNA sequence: TGCGCCAGTAAATTCGGGGCACAAGAGACCCAGTACTTC.

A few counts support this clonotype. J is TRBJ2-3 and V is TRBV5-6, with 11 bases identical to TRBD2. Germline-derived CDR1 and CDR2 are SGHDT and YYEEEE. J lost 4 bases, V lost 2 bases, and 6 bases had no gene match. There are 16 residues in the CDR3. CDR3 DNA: TGTGCCAGCAGCTTCGGGCTAGCGGGGGGCGCAGATACGCAGTATTTT. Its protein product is CASSFGLAGGADTQYF. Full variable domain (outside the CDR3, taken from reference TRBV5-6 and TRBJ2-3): DAGVTQSPTHLIKTRGQQVTLRCSPKSGHDTVSWYQQALGQGPQFIFQYYEEEERQRGNFPDRFSGHQFPNYSSELNVNALLLGDSALYLCASSFGLAGGADTQYFGPGTRLTVL.

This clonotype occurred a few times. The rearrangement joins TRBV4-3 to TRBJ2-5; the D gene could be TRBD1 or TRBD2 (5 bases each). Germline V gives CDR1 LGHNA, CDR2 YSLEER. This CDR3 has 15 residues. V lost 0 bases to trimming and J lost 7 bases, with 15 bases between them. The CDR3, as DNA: TGCGCCAGCAGCCAAGAAAGTGGGACGGCGGTGACCCAGTACTTC. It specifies CASSQESGTAVTQYF.

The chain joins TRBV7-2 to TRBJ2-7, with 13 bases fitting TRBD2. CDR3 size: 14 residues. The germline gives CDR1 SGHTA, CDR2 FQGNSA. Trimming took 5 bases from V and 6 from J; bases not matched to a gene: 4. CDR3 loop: CASSPTSGRGEQYF. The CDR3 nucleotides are TGTGCCAGCAGCCCCACTAGCGGGAGGGGCGAGCAGTACTTC.

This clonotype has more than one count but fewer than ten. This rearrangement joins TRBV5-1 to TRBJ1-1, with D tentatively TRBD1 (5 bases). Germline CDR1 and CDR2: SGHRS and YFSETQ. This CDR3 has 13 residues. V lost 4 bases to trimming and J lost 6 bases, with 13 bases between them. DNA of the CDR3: TGCGCCAGCAGCCCACAGGAGATCGCTGAAGCTTTCTTT. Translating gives CASSPQEIAEAFF.

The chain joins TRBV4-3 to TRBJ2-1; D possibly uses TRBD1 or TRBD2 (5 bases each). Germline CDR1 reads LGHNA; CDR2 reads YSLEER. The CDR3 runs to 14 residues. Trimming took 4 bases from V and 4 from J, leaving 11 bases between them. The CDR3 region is CASSPRDGYNEQFF. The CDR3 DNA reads TGCGCCAGCAGCCCCCGGGACGGGTACAATGAGCAGTTCTTC.